These 12 T cell receptor beta chains share one sample of origin, sequenced in a study of blood T cells in healthy people across ages. Through a sample-barcoded 5' primer and a J-beta primer mix, a second PCR was run for roughly 7 to 12 cycles. TCRdb itself ran the 5' RACE reads through MiXCR, one entry per CDR3 protein. The repertoire holds some 800,000 distinct CDR3 sequences, with roughly 25% as singletons. These sequences were also reported in another study, on T cells of mothers and their children.

Specimen: blood. The receptors here all came from a boy between 10 and 17 years old in good health.

V gene TRBV28 combines with J gene TRBJ2-1, with a weak D call TRBD1 (6 bases). Germline CDR1 and CDR2: MDHEN and SYDVKM. The germline V and J ends were trimmed by 4 bases and 2 bases, with 12 bases remaining between them. The CDR3 sequence is 15 residues long. CDR3 sequence: CASSSGQWTYNEQFF. CDR3 DNA sequence: TGTGCCAGCAGTTCGGGACAATGGACCTACAATGAGCAGTTCTTC.

This clonotype was seen only a few times. V is TRBV6-2 or TRBV6-3 and J is TRBJ2-7; D remains ambiguous. V lost 3 bases, J lost 3 bases, and 9 bases lay in between. Germline CDR1 MNHEY, CDR2 SVGEGT. This CDR3 is built from 13 residues. The DNA of the CDR3 is TGTGCCAGCAGTTATGTCGGCAACTACGAGCAGTACTTC. As protein: CASSYVGNYEQYF.

This clonotype has just a few counts. The chain couples TRBV27 to TRBJ2-1; 8 nucleotides line up with TRBD2. Germline V gives CDR1 MNHEY, CDR2 SMNVEV (reference sequence). V was clipped by 5 bases and J by 4 bases; unmatched bases: 13. The CDR3 length is 17 residues. CDR3 amino acids: CASSPTLAGLPYNEQFF. DNA for the CDR3: TGTGCCAGCAGTCCAACATTAGCGGGACTTCCTTACAATGAGCAGTTCTTC.

The chain uses TRBV18 and TRBJ2-7, with 9 nucleotides matching TRBD1. J gave up 6 bases and V 3 bases, and 6 bases lay outside the gene matches. This CDR3 has 14 amino acids. Germline CDR1 reads KGHSH; CDR2 reads LQKENI. CDR3 amino acids: CASSPPGQGFEQYF. Here the CDR3 DNA reads TGTGCCAGCTCACCCCCGGGACAGGGATTCGAGCAGTACTTC. Together with reference TRBV18 and TRBJ2-7, the CDR3 gives the full variable domain: NAGVMQNPRHLVRRRGQEARLRCSPMKGHSHVYWYRQLPEEGLKFMVYLQKENIIDESGMPKERFSAEFPKEGPSILRIQQVVRGDSAAYFCASSPPGQGFEQYFGPGTRLTVT.

This clonotype was observed once. This chain connects TRBV29-1 to TRBJ1-2; 8 positions match TRBD1. In germline, CDR1 is SQVTM, CDR2 ANQGSEA. V shed 6 bases and J 2 bases; nucleotides not matched to a gene: 17. The CDR3 loop spans 17 amino acids. CDR3 nucleotides: TGCAGCGTCGAAACGGACGTCAGGACAGGGCCGAACTATGGCTACACCTTC. Protein sequence: CSVETDVRTGPNYGYTF.

The chain joins TRBV7-2 to TRBJ1-4; D may be TRBD1 (5 bases). V lost 1 base and J 7 bases, leaving 13 bases between the germline ends. There are 15 residues in the CDR3. The V gene's germline CDR1 is SGHTA and CDR2 FQGNSA. The CDR3 region is CASSLESQGVEKLFF. The CDR3 nucleotides read TGTGCCAGCAGCTTAGAAAGTCAGGGTGTTGAAAAACTGTTTTTT.

A few counts support this clonotype. The chain carries TRBV7-9 and TRBJ2-5; D uncertain. CDR3 size: 16 residues. Germline V gives CDR1 SEHNR, CDR2 FQNEAQ (reference sequence). Trimming left V 2 bases short and J 3 bases short, with 16 bases between. CDR3 in DNA: TGTGCCAGCAGCTTATACGGCAGCAGCTATGAAGAGACCCAGTACTTC. This sequence encodes CASSLYGSSYEETQYF.

The rearrangement links TRBV19 to TRBJ2-4; 7 bases align to TRBD1. J lost 2 bases, V lost 3 bases, and 7 bases had no gene match. The CDR3 has 16 residues. The germline CDR1 and CDR2 sequences are LNHDA and SQIVND (reference sequence). In nucleotides, the CDR3 is TGTGCCAGTAGTATCACAGGGGTCGTTTCCAAAAACATTCAGTACTTC. The encoded protein is CASSITGVVSKNIQYF.

V gene TRBV7-8 combines with J gene TRBJ2-3; 7 bases match TRBD2. The CDR3 is 16 amino acids. V lost 1 base, J lost 2 bases, and 6 bases stayed unmatched. Germline lookup yields CDR1 SGHVS and CDR2 FQNEAQ. CDR3 bases: TGTGCCAGCAGCTTAGAGGTGGGGGGGGTCACAGATACGCAGTATTTT. Its translation is CASSLEVGGVTDTQYF. The full variable domain, rest sourced from reference TRBV7-8 and TRBJ2-3, is GAGVSQSPRYKVAKRGQDVALRCDPISGHVSLFWYQQALGQGPEFLTYFQNEAQLDKSGLPSDRFFAERPEGSVSTLKIQRTQQEDSAVYLCASSLEVGGVTDTQYFGPGTRLTVL.

The table lists this clonotype with a few counts. V gene TRBV5-4 combines with J gene TRBJ1-2, with a weak D call TRBD1 (5 bases). V lost 0 bases, J lost 4 bases, and 10 bases lay in between. The CDR3 consists of 14 residues. Germline lookup yields CDR1 SGHNT and CDR2 YYREEE (reference sequence). CDR3 bases: TGTGCCAGCAGCTTGGAACGGGGGACCTATGGCTACACCTTC. This encodes CASSLERGTYGYTF.

CDR3 coding DNA: TGCGCCAGCAGCGTGACAGGGGGCCATGGAGAGACCCAGTACTTC. Protein: CASSVTGGHGETQYF. The chain carries TRBV5-1 and TRBJ2-5, with 10 bases lining up with TRBD1. The CDR3 extends over 15 amino acids. Looked up from germline, CDR1 is SGHRS and CDR2 is YFSETQ. After removal of 4 bases from V and 4 bases from J, the junction contained 7 bases not matched to a gene.

This clonotype occurred many times. At one boundary the junction diverges from the germline segment, which might be a read error. CDR3 in DNA: TGTGCCAGCAGGGGGACAGGCGTCACTAACTATGGTTACACCTTC. Its protein is CASRGTGVTNYGYTF. J is TRBJ1-2 and V is TRBV6-5, with TRBD1 identical over 8 bases. The CDR3 contains 15 residues. Germline assignment: CDR1 MNHEY and CDR2 SVGAGI.